This TCR beta chain originates from a study of T cells after yellow fever vaccination. CDR1 SQVTM and CDR2 ANQGSEA come from the germline V gene. CDR3 length equals 12 residues. V dropped 8 bases and J dropped 7; count of bases not matched to a gene: 9. Each CDR3 protein gets one entry after TCRdb re-called the 5' RACE reads with MiXCR. The sample contains a few hundred thousand distinct CDR3 sequences, around 6.8% of which appear only once. This clonotype was counted a few times. This sequence was found in a man aged 18 to 35 who received the YFV17D yellow fever vaccine. The gene calls are TRBV29-1 and TRBJ2-5; TRBD2 aligns across 8 bases. The specimen comprised PBMCs, sampled 35 to 50 days after the first yellow fever vaccination. The CDR3 here is CSSRGTSGTQYF. CDR3 nucleotide sequence: TGCAGCTCTCGCGGGACTAGTGGGACCCAGTACTTC.